The 21 T cell receptor beta chains below come from one sample, sequenced in a study of T cell responses to AZD1222 COVID-19 vaccine. The table came from immunoSEQ multiplex PCR; TCRdb's copy has only in-frame clones and leaves some out. The profile covers around 29,000 clones, with over 90% appearing a single time and 8.1% taken by the ten largest. Sequencing used peripheral blood, obtained on day 0 of AZD1222 vaccination. The receptors originated from an adult in good health.

The rearrangement links TRBV6-6 to TRBJ2-3; 11 bases are shared with TRBD2. V lost 5 bases, J lost 4 bases, and 11 bases stayed unmatched. The CDR3 covers 17 residues. CDR1 and CDR2 from the germline V gene are MNHNY and SVGAGI (reference sequence). The CDR3 region has the DNA TGTGCCAGCAGTCATCCGGGACTAGCGGACCCCCCAGATACGCAGTATTTT. It specifies CASSHPGLADPPDTQYF.

The chain links TRBV19 to TRBJ2-5; TRBD1 is a possible D gene (6 bases). The V and J ends lost 3 bases and 4 bases respectively, with 12 bases between them. Germline V lookup: CDR1 LNHDA, CDR2 SQIVND (reference sequence). This CDR3 has 14 amino acids. The CDR3 sequence: CASSMVAGVETQYF. The CDR3 DNA follows: TGTGCCAGTAGTATGGTCGCAGGGGTAGAGACCCAGTACTTC.

The chain couples TRBV3-1 (or the pseudogene TRBV3-2) to TRBJ2-7; the D is unclear. V was cut by 5 bases and J by 2 bases, with 10 bases left in between. The CDR3 covers 13 residues. Per germline, CDR1 LGHDT and CDR2 YNNKEL (reference sequence). The CDR3 DNA reads TGTGCCAGCAGCGTAGGTGAAACCTACGAGCAGTACTTC. Translated: CASSVGETYEQYF.

The chain is built from TRBV12-3 or TRBV12-4 and TRBJ1-5, with D possibly matching TRBD1 (5 bases). The CDR3 is 13 amino acids. V shed 7 bases and J shed 5 bases, with 12 bases lying between them. In DNA form, the CDR3 reads TGTGCCAGCACCCCCGGGGGGGATCAGCCCCAGCATTTT. It yields the protein CASTPGGDQPQHF.

The chain employs TRBV30 and TRBJ1-2; D gene unclear. Germline V gene sequence: CDR1 GTSNPN, CDR2 SVGIG (reference sequence). V was trimmed by 1 base and J by 4 bases, leaving 7 bases between them. The CDR3 totals 12 residues. In DNA form, the CDR3 reads TGTGCCTGGAGTGCTTACAGCTATGGCTACACCTTC. It is translated as CAWSAYSYGYTF.

The chain is built from TRBV10-3 and TRBJ2-3, with TRBD1 matching over 7 bases. The CDR3 is made up of 13 amino acids. Germline CDR1 reads ENHRY; CDR2 reads SYGVKD. Trimming took 8 bases from V and 1 from J; bases not matched to a gene: 3. The chain's CDR3 is CAIGTEGTDTQYF. The CDR3 DNA reads TGTGCCATCGGGACAGAGGGCACAGATACGCAGTATTTT.

The rearrangement joins TRBV6-5 to TRBJ2-7; 9 bases match TRBD1. CDR3 size: 13 residues. V was clipped by 8 bases and J by 6 bases; unmatched bases: 8. Germline CDR1 is MNHEY and CDR2 is SVGAGI. The CDR3 loop is CASRDRVWSEQYF. CDR3 DNA sequence: TGTGCCAGCCGGGACAGGGTCTGGTCCGAGCAGTACTTC.

This clone was detected only once. The gene calls are TRBV6-1 and TRBJ1-4; tentative D call: TRBD1 (5 bases). CDR3 length: 14 residues. Germline CDR1 is MNHNS and CDR2 is SASEGT. Between the trimmed V and J ends, which lost 0 bases and 7 bases, there was a span of 9 bases. The CDR3 reads CASSEAGPVEKLFF. The CDR3 DNA reads as TGTGCCAGCAGTGAAGCGGGGCCGGTTGAAAAACTGTTTTTT.

The J gene is TRBJ2-1, the V gene TRBV5-4; D not certain. The CDR3 loop spans 13 amino acids. V gave up 0 bases and J gave up 5 bases, with 6 bases separating them. CDR1 and CDR2 (germline): SGHNT, YYREEE (reference sequence). The CDR3 DNA reads as TGTGCCAGCAGCTTGGGGATAAACAATGAGCAGTTCTTC. Protein product: CASSLGINNEQFF.

J is TRBJ1-1 and V is TRBV4-1; TRBD1 might be the D (5 bases). The ends were cut back, 1 base at V and 6 bases at J, with 21 bases in the middle. Germline V lookup: CDR1 MGHRA, CDR2 YSYEKL. CDR3 length equals 17 residues. The CDR3 here is CASSQGRVTQGNAEAFF. The CDR3 nucleotides read TGCGCCAGCAGCCAAGGCCGGGTGACGCAGGGAAACGCTGAAGCTTTCTTT.

This clone is medium-sized (0.01 to 0.1%). The chain has TRBV2 and TRBJ2-7; no clear D. Germline V gene lookup returns CDR1 SNHLY and CDR2 FYNNEI. Deletions cut 0 bases from V and 2 bases from J, with 5 bases between. The CDR3 is 13 amino acids. The CDR3 DNA reads TGTGCCAGCAGTGAAGCCTGGGCCTACGAGCAGTACTTC. Residues: CASSEAWAYEQYF. Filled out from reference TRBV2 and TRBJ2-7, the complete variable domain reads EPEVTQTPSHQVTQMGQEVILRCVPISNHLYFYWYRQILGQKVEFLVSFYNNEISEKSEIFDDQFSVERPDGSNFTLKIRSTKLEDSAMYFCASSEAWAYEQYFGPGTRLTVT.

The V call is TRBV4-1, the J call TRBJ1-6; possibly TRBD1 for D (5 bases). This CDR3 region has 17 residues. V dropped 0 bases and J dropped 0 bases, with 9 bases sitting between them. CDR1 MGHRA and CDR2 YSYEKL come from the germline V gene. The CDR3 DNA reads TGCGCCAGCAGCCAAGATGCAGACAGCTCCTATAATTCACCCCTCCACTTT. Residues: CASSQDADSSYNSPLHF.

V is TRBV28 and J is TRBJ1-5, with TRBD1 matching 7 bases. Germline V gene data show CDR1 as MDHEN and CDR2 as SYDVKM. The CDR3 is 13 amino acids. Unmatched junction bases numbered 4, after V lost 8 bases and J lost 3 bases. CDR3 sequence: CASGGTANQPQHF. CDR3 nucleotides: TGTGCCAGCGGGGGGACAGCCAATCAGCCCCAGCATTTT.

The count of this clone is one. V is TRBV4-1 and J is TRBJ2-7; 12 bases align to TRBD2. The ends lost 0 bases at V and 2 bases at J; junction bases unmatched: 5. The CDR3 spans 17 residues. CDR1 and CDR2 from the germline V gene are MGHRA and YSYEKL. For the CDR3, the DNA is TGCGCCAGCAGCCAAGATGGACTAGCGGGATATACCTACGAGCAGTACTTC. Translation: CASSQDGLAGYTYEQYF.

The chain employs TRBV30 and TRBJ2-5; D is tentatively TRBD1 or TRBD2 (5 bases each). This CDR3 is 14 amino acids long. Looked up from germline, CDR1 is GTSNPN and CDR2 is SVGIG (reference sequence). Trimming took off 1 base at V and 5 bases at J, with 14 bases between the two ends. The CDR3 protein is CAWSAGTLRETQYF. The CDR3 DNA is TGTGCCTGGAGTGCCGGGACCCTTCGGGAGACCCAGTACTTC. The variable domain in full, completed from reference TRBV30 and TRBJ2-5, reads SQTIHQWPATLVQPVGSPLSLECTVEGTSNPNLYWYRQAAGRGLQLLFYSVGIGQISSEVPQNLSASRPQDRQFILSSKKLLLSDSGFYLCAWSAGTLRETQYFGPGTRLLVL.

The chain joins TRBV28 to TRBJ1-5, with TRBD1 identical over 9 bases. The CDR3 covers 16 residues. Germline CDR1 and CDR2: MDHEN and SYDVKM. V shed 6 bases, J shed 1 base, and the junction held 7 bases outside the gene matches. CDR3 DNA sequence: TGTGCCAGCAGCGAGGGACAGGGCGTAAGCAATCAGCCCCAGCATTTT. Protein product: CASSEGQGVSNQPQHF.

The V call is TRBV5-6, the J call TRBJ2-1; weak D call: TRBD2 (6 bases). V was cut by 2 bases and J by 0 bases, with 9 bases left in between. The CDR3 is 15 residues long. The germline V gene has CDR1 SGHDT and CDR2 YYEEEE. CDR3 in DNA: TGTGCCAGCAGCTTACGGACTAACTCCTACAATGAGCAGTTCTTC. Residues: CASSLRTNSYNEQFF.

The chain uses TRBV2 and TRBJ1-1; perhaps TRBD1 as D (5 bases). This CDR3 contains 14 residues. V was cut by 6 bases and J by 3 bases, with 14 bases left in between. The germline V gene encodes CDR1 SNHLY and CDR2 FYNNEI. CDR3 coding DNA: TGTGCCAGCAGCCGGGGCAGAACTGACACTGAAGCTTTCTTT. As protein: CASSRGRTDTEAFF. The complete variable domain, with remaining parts taken from reference TRBV2 and TRBJ1-1, reads EPEVTQTPSHQVTQMGQEVILRCVPISNHLYFYWYRQILGQKVEFLVSFYNNEISEKSEIFDDQFSVERPDGSNFTLKIRSTKLEDSAMYFCASSRGRTDTEAFFGQGTRLTVV.

The chain links TRBV4-3 to TRBJ1-5; D unclear. Trimming stripped 6 bases from V and 0 bases from J, with 12 bases between. CDR3 length: 15 residues. The germline CDR1 and CDR2 sequences are LGHNA and YSLEER. The CDR3 protein is CASSFQAVSNQPQHF. DNA for the CDR3: TGCGCCAGCAGTTTCCAAGCGGTTAGCAATCAGCCCCAGCATTTT.

V and J are TRBV10-2 and TRBJ2-1; D unresolved. The CDR3 has 14 amino acids. The ends were cut back, 3 bases at V and 6 bases at J, with 12 bases in the middle. The germline V gene encodes CDR1 WSHSY and CDR2 SAAADI. DNA of the CDR3: TGCGCCAGCAGTGACCTGGGTATGAGCAATGAGCAGTTCTTC. Protein sequence: CASSDLGMSNEQFF.

This chain connects TRBV27 to TRBJ2-1; D tentatively fits TRBD1 or TRBD2 (5 bases each). V was clipped by 3 bases and J by 2 bases, with 8 bases between them. Germline loops: CDR1 MNHEY, CDR2 SMNVEV (reference sequence). CDR3 length equals 14 residues. DNA of the CDR3: TGTGCCAGCAGTTTCCGGGGACCCTACAATGAGCAGTTCTTC. Amino acids: CASSFRGPYNEQFF.